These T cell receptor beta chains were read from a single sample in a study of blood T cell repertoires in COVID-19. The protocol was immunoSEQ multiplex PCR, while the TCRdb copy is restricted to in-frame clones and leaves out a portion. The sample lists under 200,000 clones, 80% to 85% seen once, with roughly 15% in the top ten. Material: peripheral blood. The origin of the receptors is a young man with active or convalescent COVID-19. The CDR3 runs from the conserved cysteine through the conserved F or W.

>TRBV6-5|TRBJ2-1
CASGFTRDREQFF
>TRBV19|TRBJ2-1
CASSIDSGGFNEQFF
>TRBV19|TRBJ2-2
CACSSGRIGELFF
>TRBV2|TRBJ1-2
CASRGAEGYTF
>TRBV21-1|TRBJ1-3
CASSPGADRLLSGNTIYF
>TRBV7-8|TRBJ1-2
CASSLDGQGSYGYTF
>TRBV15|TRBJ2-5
CATSRDLSGGETQYF
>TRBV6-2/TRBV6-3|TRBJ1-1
CASSAYGQGFVNTEAFF
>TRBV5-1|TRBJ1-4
CASSFRQGATNEKLFF
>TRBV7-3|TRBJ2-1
CASSRGTGGYNEQFF
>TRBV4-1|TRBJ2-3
CASSQPRLIAADTQYF
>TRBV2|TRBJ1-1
CASTGQVNTEAFF
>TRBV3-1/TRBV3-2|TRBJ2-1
CASSQQGIRWNEQFF
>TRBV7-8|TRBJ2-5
CASSLAEVAGAETQYF
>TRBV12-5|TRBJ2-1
CASGPSGTPNNEQFF
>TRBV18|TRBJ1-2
CASSPKTDFYGYTF
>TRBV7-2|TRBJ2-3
CASSLGTSGTDTQYF
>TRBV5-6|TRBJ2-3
CASSWDGPGLAGGTDTQYF
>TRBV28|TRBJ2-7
CAISRGGHYEQYF